The clone carrying this TCR beta chain occurred a few times. This entry comes from a study of blood T cell repertoires in COVID-19. About the research overall: COVID-19 samples from acute and convalescent phases originated in the United States, Italy and Spain. PBMCs, B-cell-depleted T cells, or T cells were the source of the cDNA or gDNA that made up the material.

After removal of 1 base from V and 0 bases from J, the junction contained 6 bases not matched to a gene. Germline CDR1 is SEHNR and CDR2 is FQNEAQ (reference sequence). This CDR3 is 16 amino acids long. As handled by the study authors: Estimates of nucleated cell counts were drawn from the amplification of reference gene primers. Generated by immunoSEQ multiplex PCR, the TCRdb table keeps only in-frame clones and is missing some. D and trimming come from the DNA, and the V and J calls and clone size come from that table. The sample yields about 64,000 clones, approximately 84% seen once. The chain combines TRBV7-9 with TRBJ2-7; 7 nucleotides agree with TRBD2. The source of this sequence is a middle-aged man with active COVID-19. The specimen sequenced was peripheral blood. The CDR3 protein is CASSLEGGGPSYEQYF. The CDR3, as DNA: TGTGCCAGCAGCTTAGAGGGCGGGGGACCCTCCTACGAGCAGTACTTC.